Listed below are T cell receptor beta chains from one sample, sequenced in a study of blood T cell repertoires in COVID-19. Measured with immunoSEQ multiplex PCR; TCRdb has only the in-frame clones, and not every one. This sample has about 200,000 clones, with roughly 90% found just once. Sequences were obtained from peripheral blood. These receptor sequences come from a man between 50 and 59 years old with COVID-19, enrolled during active disease. Each CDR3 is given with its conserved first and last residue. Each record gives: clone size, J gene, D gene, V gene, CDR3 DNA, CDR3 protein. The D gene is left open where the match is weak. Not every row has a clone size; where given, it reads once, few, many or a size class.

>NA|TRBJ1-1|NA|TRBV7-9
TGTGCCAGCAGCTCCCGGGATTACACTGAAGCTTTCTTT
CASSSRDYTEAFF
>NA|TRBJ1-4|NA|TRBV4-1
TGCGCCAGCAGCCCAGACCGGGGACAATCAACTAATGAAAAACTGTTTTTT
CASSPDRGQSTNEKLFF
>NA|TRBJ2-7|TRBD2|TRBV7-9
TGTGCCAGCAGCCCCGTAGCGGGGGTGGCCTACGAGCAGTACTTC
CASSPVAGVAYEQYF
>NA|TRBJ2-7|TRBD2|TRBV4-1
TGCGCCAGCAGTTCGGGACTAGCGTACGAGCAGTACTTC
CASSSGLAYEQYF
>NA|TRBJ2-3|TRBD1|TRBV7-9
TGTGCCAGCAGCGGGACAGGGGAAGATACGCAGTATTTT
CASSGTGEDTQYF
>NA|TRBJ1-2|NA|TRBV30
TGTGCCTGGAAAGCCAGGGCCTATGGCTACACCTTC
CAWKARAYGYTF
>NA|TRBJ2-1|NA|TRBV6-6
TGTGCCAGCAGCCCTGCAGGGGTTGAGCAGTTCTTC
CASSPAGVEQFF
>NA|TRBJ2-7|NA|TRBV7-8
TGTGCCAGCAGCTTACCTGGACAGACGCAGAGGGTAACGCAGTACTTC
CASSLPGQTQRVTQYF
>NA|TRBJ2-7|NA|TRBV2
TGTGCCAGCAGTACAGGGCTATTTGACTACGAGCAGTACTTC
CASSTGLFDYEQYF
>NA|TRBJ2-3|NA|TRBV3-1/TRBV3-2
TGTGCCAGCAGCCAAGAAGGAGGGGATACGCAGTATTTT
CASSQEGGDTQYF
>NA|TRBJ2-4|TRBD1|TRBV7-2
TGTGCCAGCAGCCCCAGGGGGCGACTAGCCAAAAACATTCAGTACTTC
CASSPRGRLAKNIQYF
>NA|TRBJ1-2|NA|TRBV28
TGTGCCAGCAGTTTAATCTCAGGGAACTATGGCTACACCTTC
CASSLISGNYGYTF
>NA|TRBJ1-2|NA|TRBV2
TGTGCCAGCAGGGGGATAATGCGGGTGGACTATGGCTACACCTTC
CASRGIMRVDYGYTF
>NA|TRBJ2-3|NA|TRBV2
TGTGCCAGCTCTAGTAGCCAGGGGGGAGATACGCAGTATTTT
CASSSSQGGDTQYF
>NA|TRBJ1-5|TRBD1|TRBV29-1
TGCAGCGTTACGGACAGGGTGGATCAGCCCCAGCATTTT
CSVTDRVDQPQHF
>NA|TRBJ1-2|TRBD1|TRBV29-1
TGCAGCGTCCTGCAACCCCAGGGGGCTGACTATGGCTACACCTTC
CSVLQPQGADYGYTF
>NA|TRBJ1-6|NA|TRBV6-5
TGTGCCAGCAGTCAGGGACCGGGGGATTCACCCCTCCACTTT
CASSQGPGDSPLHF
>once|TRBJ1-1|NA|TRBV3-1/TRBV3-2
TGTGCCAGCAGCCATGAGACTGAAGCTTTCTTT
CASSHETEAFF
>NA|TRBJ1-5|TRBD1|TRBV24-1
TGTGCCACCAGTGAGAAAACAGGGGGAGTCAATCAGCCCCAGCATTTT
CATSEKTGGVNQPQHF
>NA|TRBJ2-3|NA|TRBV6-1
TGTGCCAGCAGTGAATCGGGGGACCCCACAGATACGCAGTATTTT
CASSESGDPTDTQYF
>NA|TRBJ2-1|NA|TRBV27
TGTGCCAGCAGTACCTCAGGGGCAGCGGCTTACAATGAGCAGTTCTTC
CASSTSGAAAYNEQFF
>NA|TRBJ1-6|NA|TRBV2
TGTGCCAGCAGTGACCCCAGGGGTAGTAGTTCACCCCTCCACTTT
CASSDPRGSSSPLHF
>NA|TRBJ1-2|TRBD1|TRBV14
TGTGCCAGCAGGCCTAATCCGGGACAGGGGCCCTCTGCCTATGGCTACACCTTC
CASRPNPGQGPSAYGYTF
>NA|TRBJ1-2|TRBD1|TRBV5-6
TGTGCCAGCACCCCTGCTGCAGGGGGCACGGGGGGCTACACCTTC
CASTPAAGGTGGYTF
>once|TRBJ1-2|NA|TRBV9
TGTGCCAGCAGCCGCTCCCAGACAGAAGTCTATGGCTACACCTTC
CASSRSQTEVYGYTF
>NA|TRBJ2-1|TRBD2|TRBV9
TGTGCCAGCAGCGTAGAAATTGGACTAGCGGGGTACAATGAGCAGTTCTTC
CASSVEIGLAGYNEQFF
>once|TRBJ2-1|NA|TRBV7-9
TGTGCCAGCAGCTCCGGAGGGGTCTGGTATGAGCAGTTCTTC
CASSSGGVWYEQFF
>NA|TRBJ2-7|NA|TRBV19
TGTGCCAGTAGTCTCCCGGGACTCCAACTCTACGAGCAGTACTTC
CASSLPGLQLYEQYF
>NA|TRBJ1-2|TRBD1|TRBV3-1/TRBV3-2
TGTGCCAGCAGCCAAGTCGACAGGGGGCTTTATGGCTACACCTTC
CASSQVDRGLYGYTF
>NA|TRBJ1-3|NA|TRBV6-5
TGTGCCAGCAGCCTGGACAAGAGCTCTGGAAACACCATATATTTT
CASSLDKSSGNTIYF
>few|TRBJ1-4|NA|TRBV4-2
TGTGCCAGCAGCCAAGATGGGCGAGGAACAGGGATCCGTAATGAAAAACTGTTTTTT
CASSQDGRGTGIRNEKLFF
>medium-sized|TRBJ2-1|NA|TRBV5-5
TGTGCCAGCAGCTTGGCGCTTACGGGAGTCAATTTCGTTGAGCAGTTCTTC
CASSLALTGVNFVEQFF
>NA|TRBJ2-1|NA|TRBV9
TGTGCCAGCAGCGTAGCTCCAGGTTCTTACAATGAGCAGTTCTTC
CASSVAPGSYNEQFF
>NA|TRBJ2-5|NA|TRBV12-3/TRBV12-4
TGTGCCAGCAGTTTGGGGCTCCAAGAGACCCAGTACTTC
CASSLGLQETQYF
>NA|TRBJ1-6|NA|TRBV6-5
TGTGCCAGCAGACGGAGCTCCTATAATTCACCCCTCCACTTT
CASRRSSYNSPLHF
>once|TRBJ1-2|TRBD1|TRBV5-4
TGTGCCAGCAGCAAGGGACAGGGAAAATCCTCTTCCGGCTACACCTTC
CASSKGQGKSSSGYTF
>many|TRBJ1-1|NA|TRBV29-1
TGCAGCTCGGGAGGAGGCACTGAAGCTTTCTTT
CSSGGGTEAFF
>NA|TRBJ2-7|TRBD1|TRBV9
TGTGCCAGCAGCCCGAGCTCGACAGGGGCCTACGAGCAGTACTTC
CASSPSSTGAYEQYF
>NA|TRBJ1-2|TRBD1|TRBV5-1
TGCGCCAGCAGCAGCGCAGGGGGCCTCGGTTATGGCTACACCTTC
CASSSAGGLGYGYTF
>NA|TRBJ2-2|TRBD2|TRBV18
TGTGCCAGCTCACCGGGACTAGCGGGAACCACCGGGGAGCTGTTTTTT
CASSPGLAGTTGELFF
>many|TRBJ1-5|TRBD1|TRBV24-1
TGTGCCACAGACAGGGGGCCAAATCAGCCCCAGCATTTT
CATDRGPNQPQHF
>NA|TRBJ2-7|NA|TRBV19
TGTGCCAGTAGTCAACGTACGGGGGTTGAGCAGTACTTC
CASSQRTGVEQYF
>NA|TRBJ1-4|TRBD1|TRBV11-1
TGTGCCAGCAGAATGACAGGGGCTAATGAAAAACTGTTTTTT
CASRMTGANEKLFF
>once|TRBJ2-7|TRBD2|TRBV18
TGTGCCAGCTCACCAGATCCAACGGGAGGGTATAGCTACGAGCAGTACTTC
CASSPDPTGGYSYEQYF
>few|TRBJ2-7|TRBD1|TRBV3-1/TRBV3-2
TGTGCCAGCAGCCAACTGGGGACAGGCCCCCACGAGCAGTACTTC
CASSQLGTGPHEQYF